Listed below are T cell receptor beta chains from one sample, sequenced in a study of memory CD4+ T cells and cytomegalovirus serostatus. The assay was immunoSEQ multiplex PCR, and TCRdb's table has in-frame clones only and misses some. The data show about 56,000 clones, roughly 80% seen once. The specimen sequenced was memory CD4+ T cells from blood. These receptors were obtained from an adult in good health and CMV-seronegative. CDR3s include the opening cysteine and the closing phenylalanine or tryptophan. The order of the fields is V gene, clone size, J gene, D gene, CDR3 protein, CDR3 DNA. The D gene is left open where the match is weak. Where a row states a size, it is once, few, many or the class of an expanded clone; other rows omit it.

>TRBV5-1|.|TRBJ2-3|.
CASSFLTDTQYF
TGCGCCAGCAGCTTCCTCACAGATACGCAGTATTTT
>TRBV12-5|.|TRBJ1-1|TRBD1
CASGLVNILRDRGFTEAFF
TGTGCTAGTGGTTTGGTCAATATCTTACGGGACAGGGGGTTTACTGAAGCTTTCTTT
>TRBV7-8|once|TRBJ1-1|.
CASSRRNTEAFF
TGTGCCAGCAGCCGTAGAAACACTGAAGCTTTCTTT
>TRBV10-2|few|TRBJ2-2|TRBD2
CASRERGTGELFF
TGCGCCAGCAGGGAGCGGGGGACCGGGGAGCTGTTTTTT
>TRBV5-1|.|TRBJ1-4|.
CASSLGSTNEKLFF
TGCGCCAGCAGCTTGGGATCAACTAATGAAAAACTGTTTTTT
>TRBV4-1|.|TRBJ2-7|.
CASSQERVSYEQYF
TGCGCCAGCAGCCAAGAACGGGTTTCCTACGAGCAGTACTTC
>TRBV4-3|.|TRBJ2-2|.
CASSGGQGGELFF
TGCGCCAGCAGCGGGGGCCAGGGCGGGGAGCTGTTTTTT
>TRBV7-8|.|TRBJ2-4|.
CASSLRETENIQYF
TGTGCCAGCAGCTTAAGGGAAACCGAAAACATTCAGTACTTC
>TRBV5-1|once|TRBJ2-7|TRBD1
CASSTGGVNEQYF
TGCGCCAGCAGCACAGGGGGCGTCAACGAGCAGTACTTC
>TRBV5-1|.|TRBJ1-4|.
CASSLSGPTNEKLFF
TGCGCCAGCAGCTTGTCAGGGCCAACTAATGAAAAACTGTTTTTT
>TRBV14|.|TRBJ2-7|.
CASSLTPTDFDEQYF
TGTGCCAGCAGCTTGACCCCTACAGACTTCGACGAGCAGTACTTC
>TRBV28|.|TRBJ2-7|.
CASSFGGFYEQYF
TGTGCCAGCAGTTTTGGGGGATTCTACGAGCAGTACTTC
>TRBV25-1|.|TRBJ1-6|.
CASSVNGGNSPLHF
TGTGCCAGCAGTGTTAATGGGGGCAATTCACCCCTCCACTTT
>TRBV19|few|TRBJ1-2|.
CASSIRARVNYGYTF
TGTGCCAGTAGTATTCGAGCCAGGGTGAACTATGGCTACACCTTC
>TRBV28|.|TRBJ2-3|.
CASQGPSTDTQYF
TGTGCCAGCCAGGGGCCAAGCACAGATACGCAGTATTTT
>TRBV7-8|.|TRBJ1-1|TRBD1
CASSVRDSKNTEAFF
TGTGCCAGCAGCGTGAGGGACAGCAAGAACACTGAAGCTTTCTTT
>TRBV11-3|once|TRBJ2-1|.
CASSQSRNEQFF
TGTGCCAGCAGCCAATCGCGAAATGAGCAGTTCTTC
>TRBV2|.|TRBJ1-4|TRBD1
CASSYRGRGEKLFF
TGTGCCAGCAGCTACAGGGGGCGCGGTGAAAAACTGTTTTTT
>TRBV9|.|TRBJ2-2|.
CASSKSGFGTGELFF
TGTGCCAGCAGCAAAAGCGGGTTCGGGACCGGGGAGCTGTTTTTT
>TRBV7-9|few|TRBJ2-7|.
CASSLGAYEQYF
TGTGCCAGCAGCTTAGGGGCCTACGAGCAGTACTTC
>TRBV7-8|.|TRBJ1-2|.
CASSLGTDYGYTF
TGTGCCAGCAGCCTCGGGACGGATTATGGCTACACCTTC
>TRBV7-2|.|TRBJ1-6|.
CASSPELHF
TGTGCCAGCAGCCCTGAGCTCCACTTT
>TRBV10-3|.|TRBJ1-5|TRBD1
CAISQTGGNQPQHF
TGTGCCATCAGTCAGACAGGGGGCAATCAGCCCCAGCATTTT
>TRBV4-1|.|TRBJ2-4|TRBD1
CASSNIQGSIVNIQYF
TGCGCCAGCAGCAATATACAGGGGTCAATTGTGAACATTCAGTACTTC
>TRBV4-2|few|TRBJ2-1|TRBD2
CASTRTSGGFNEQFF
TGTGCCAGCACTCGGACTAGCGGGGGTTTCAATGAGCAGTTCTTC
>TRBV4-3|.|TRBJ2-3|.
CASSQGFGTDTQYF
TGCGCCAGCAGCCAAGGGTTTGGCACAGATACGCAGTATTTT
>TRBV10-1|.|TRBJ2-2|.
CASSENRGGDTGELFF
TGCGCCAGCAGTGAGAACAGGGGAGGAGACACCGGGGAGCTGTTTTTT
>TRBV5-4|.|TRBJ1-3|.
CASSRGESSGNTIYF
TGTGCCAGCAGCAGGGGGGAGAGCTCTGGAAACACCATATATTTT
>TRBV11-2|.|TRBJ1-1|.
CASSLQGLNTEAFF
TGTGCCAGCAGCCTCCAGGGGTTGAACACTGAAGCTTTCTTT
>TRBV4-3|.|TRBJ1-2|TRBD1
CASSQERDSGYTF
TGCGCCAGCAGCCAAGAGAGGGACAGTGGCTACACCTTC
>TRBV10-3|.|TRBJ1-2|.
CAISAYTMQANYGYTF
TGTGCCATCAGTGCCTACACCATGCAAGCTAACTATGGCTACACCTTC
>TRBV10-3|.|TRBJ1-2|TRBD1
CAIKGQGANQANYGYTF
TGTGCCATCAAGGGACAGGGGGCGAATCAAGCTAACTATGGCTACACCTTC
>TRBV28|.|TRBJ2-7|TRBD2
CATLGRASSYEQYF
TGTGCCACCCTGGGGAGGGCTAGCTCCTACGAGCAGTACTTC
>TRBV7-9|.|TRBJ1-6|TRBD1
CASGRGPLNNSPLHF
TGTGCCAGCGGAAGGGGGCCCCTAAATAATTCACCCCTCCACTTT
>TRBV27|.|TRBJ2-2|.
CASQTGNTGELFF
TGTGCCAGCCAGACAGGGAACACCGGGGAGCTGTTTTTT
>TRBV30|.|TRBJ1-4|.
CAWSLGAANEKLFF
TGTGCCTGGAGTTTGGGAGCGGCTAATGAAAAACTGTTTTTT
>TRBV11-1|few|TRBJ1-3|.
CASSPGLWHSGNTIYF
TGTGCCAGCAGCCCGGGACTTTGGCACTCTGGAAACACCATATATTTT
>TRBV29-1|.|TRBJ2-1|.
CSGGPYNEQFF
TGCAGCGGGGGCCCCTACAATGAGCAGTTCTTC
>TRBV5-6|.|TRBJ1-6|.
CASSFGGTYNSPLHF
TGTGCCAGCAGCTTCGGGGGCACCTATAATTCACCCCTCCACTTT
>TRBV6-1|.|TRBJ1-2|TRBD1
CASSEVAGGHGYTF
TGTGCCAGCAGTGAAGTAGCAGGGGGACATGGCTACACCTTC
>TRBV6-4|.|TRBJ2-3|.
CASAEEGGTDTQYF
TGTGCCAGCGCCGAGGAAGGAGGCACAGATACGCAGTATTTT
>TRBV5-6|.|TRBJ1-6|.
CASSLNDYNSPLHF
TGTGCCAGCAGCTTGAATGACTATAATTCACCCCTCCACTTT
>TRBV6-4|.|TRBJ2-7|TRBD2
CASSETTSGDEQYF
TGTGCCAGCAGTGAGACGACCAGCGGGGACGAGCAGTACTTC
>TRBV23-1|few|TRBJ1-5|.
CASRTLHF
TGCGCCAGCAGAACTCTGCATTTT
>TRBV7-6|.|TRBJ2-7|TRBD1
CASSLSDRDEQYF
TGTGCCAGCAGCTTATCGGACAGGGACGAGCAGTACTTC
>TRBV14|.|TRBJ1-2|TRBD1
CASSGQGPYGYTF
TGTGCCAGCAGTGGACAGGGCCCTTATGGCTACACCTTC
>TRBV10-3|.|TRBJ1-1|.
CASGMVLNTEAFF
TGTGCCTCCGGGATGGTCCTGAACACTGAAGCTTTCTTT
>TRBV5-1|.|TRBJ2-1|.
CASSLATGNNEQFF
TGCGCCAGCAGCTTGGCCACAGGGAACAATGAGCAGTTCTTC
>TRBV11-2|.|TRBJ2-1|TRBD1
CASSLDRVNEQFF
TGTGCCAGCAGCCTGGACAGGGTCAATGAGCAGTTCTTC
>TRBV15|.|TRBJ2-2|TRBD1
CATSRLQGAGGELFF
TGTGCCACCAGCAGGCTGCAGGGGGCTGGCGGGGAGCTGTTTTTT
>TRBV30|.|TRBJ1-3|.
CAWSVKGRTGNTIYF
TGTGCCTGGAGTGTTAAGGGAAGAACTGGAAACACCATATATTTT
>TRBV19|.|TRBJ2-7|TRBD1
CASSPDRGSYEQYF
TGTGCCAGTAGCCCTGACAGGGGATCCTACGAGCAGTACTTC
>TRBV29-1|.|TRBJ2-7|TRBD1
CSVWDRDAEQYF
TGCAGCGTGTGGGACAGGGACGCCGAGCAGTACTTC
>TRBV11-2|.|TRBJ1-2|TRBD1
CASSSTGERRYGYTF
TGTGCCAGCAGTTCCACAGGGGAGCGTAGGTATGGCTACACCTTC